The rows below give T cell receptor beta chains drawn from one sample of a study of lymphopenia after photon versus proton radiotherapy. Only in-frame clones appear in the TCRdb table, and some are missing; sequencing was by immunoSEQ multiplex PCR. Of about 50,000 clones in the sample, under 95% were seen once. The sequenced sample was peripheral blood, obtained from a patient treated with photon-based radiotherapy. These receptors originate from a woman aged 40 to 55 with cholangiocarcinoma. The CDR3 runs from the conserved cysteine through the conserved F or W. D genes are given only for firm matches. Not every row has a clone size; where given, it reads once, few, many or a size class.

TRBJ2-7,TRBV10-1,NA,NA,CASSDGLAWKEQYF,TGCGCCAGCAGTGATGGGCTAGCCTGGAAAGAGCAGTACTTC
TRBJ1-6,TRBV11-1,NA,NA,CASSIRDYNSPLHF,TGTGCCAGCAGCATCCGGGACTATAATTCACCCCTCCACTTT
TRBJ2-7,TRBV18,NA,NA,CASSPEGFQVQYF,TGTGCCAGCTCACCGGAGGGGTTCCAGGTGCAGTACTTC
TRBJ1-5,TRBV21-1,NA,NA,CASSGQGGNQPQHF,TGTGCCAGCAGCGGACAGGGTGGCAATCAGCCCCAGCATTTT
TRBJ1-1,TRBV7-9,NA,NA,CASSTQGQNTEAFF,TGTGCCAGCAGCACCCAGGGACAGAACACTGAAGCTTTCTTT
TRBJ2-3,TRBV10-1,NA,TRBD2,CASSETSGTTDTQYF,TGCGCCAGCAGTGAAACTAGCGGGACCACAGATACGCAGTATTTT
TRBJ1-1,TRBV4-2,NA,NA,CASSQETVGKAFF,TGTGCCAGCAGCCAAGAGACGGTTGGGAAAGCTTTCTTT
TRBJ2-3,TRBV6-5,NA,NA,CASSYALAADTQYF,TGTGCCAGCAGTTACGCACTAGCTGCAGATACGCAGTATTTT
TRBJ2-7,TRBV27,NA,NA,CASSFGALSYEQYF,TGTGCCAGCAGTTTCGGAGCCCTCTCCTACGAGCAGTACTTC
TRBJ1-5,TRBV7-4,NA,NA,CASSLVRGGQPQHF,TGTGCCAGCAGCTTAGTACGGGGTGGGCAGCCCCAGCATTTT
TRBJ1-1,TRBV9,NA,TRBD1,CASSTQQGVNTEAFF,TGTGCCAGCAGCACTCAACAGGGGGTGAACACTGAAGCTTTCTTT
TRBJ2-6,TRBV28,NA,TRBD1,CASSAHRGPGANVLTF,TGTGCCAGCAGTGCCCACAGGGGACCCGGGGCCAACGTCCTGACTTTC
TRBJ1-1,TRBV28,NA,NA,CASREAGLNTEAFF,TGTGCCAGCAGAGAGGCAGGATTGAACACTGAAGCTTTCTTT
TRBJ1-5,TRBV28,NA,TRBD1,CASSLGTEKNAPQHF,TGTGCCAGCAGTTTAGGGACAGAGAAGAATGCGCCCCAGCATTTT
TRBJ2-2,TRBV5-1,once,TRBD1,CASSLGPGQGNTGELFF,TGCGCCAGCAGCTTGGGCCCCGGACAGGGGAACACCGGGGAGCTGTTTTTT
TRBJ2-7,TRBV7-3,NA,TRBD1,CASSLGTGGEQYF,TGTGCCAGCAGCTTAGGGACAGGAGGGGAGCAGTACTTC
TRBJ1-1,TRBV7-3,once,NA,CASSLTVGFTEAFF,TGTGCCAGCAGCTTAACGGTTGGTTTCACTGAAGCTTTCTTT
TRBJ1-2,TRBV9,NA,TRBD1,CASSPTGQDYGYTF,TGTGCCAGCAGCCCAACAGGACAGGACTATGGCTACACCTTC
TRBJ2-3,TRBV4-3,NA,NA,CASSQDRAAGSKDTQYF,TGCGCCAGCAGCCAAGACCGCGCCGCGGGCTCTAAAGATACGCAGTATTTT
TRBJ1-5,TRBV9,NA,NA,CASSVAGGSNQPQHF,TGTGCCAGCAGCGTAGCTGGCGGGTCTAATCAGCCCCAGCATTTT
TRBJ1-6,TRBV27,NA,NA,CASTSGWGNSPLHF,TGTGCCAGCACATCGGGGTGGGGTAATTCACCCCTCCACTTT
TRBJ1-1,TRBV10-3,NA,TRBD1,CAIMATGGTEAFF,TGTGCCATCATGGCAACAGGGGGGACTGAAGCTTTCTTT
TRBJ2-7,TRBV7-3,NA,NA,CASGPSRGGEQYF,TGTGCCAGCGGTCCCAGTCGGGGCGGGGAGCAGTACTTC
TRBJ2-7,TRBV27,NA,NA,CASSQRPVGGSYEQYF,TGTGCCAGCAGTCAAAGACCAGTAGGGGGCTCCTACGAGCAGTACTTC
TRBJ1-2,TRBV11-2,NA,NA,CASSSDGYGYTF,TGTGCCAGCAGCTCGGACGGGTATGGCTACACCTTC
TRBJ1-2,TRBV27,NA,TRBD1,CASSWDRGDYGYTF,TGTGCCAGCAGTTGGGACAGGGGGGACTATGGCTACACCTTC
TRBJ2-1,TRBV5-1,NA,TRBD2,CASRFTWTSGVYNEQFF,TGCGCCAGCAGGTTCACCTGGACTAGCGGGGTTTACAATGAGCAGTTCTTC
TRBJ2-7,TRBV2,NA,NA,CASSTDFQQYF,TGTGCCAGCAGTACGGATTTCCAGCAGTACTTC
TRBJ2-3,TRBV27,NA,TRBD1,CASSADRATDTQYF,TGTGCCAGCAGTGCAGACAGGGCAACAGATACGCAGTATTTT
TRBJ2-2,TRBV11-3,NA,NA,CASSLGQSLTGELFF,TGTGCCAGCAGCTTAGGACAATCTCTTACCGGGGAGCTGTTTTTT
TRBJ2-5,TRBV29-1,NA,TRBD2,CSVDGTSGGASETQYF,TGCAGCGTTGATGGGACTAGCGGGGGGGCCTCGGAGACCCAGTACTTC
TRBJ2-7,TRBV21-1,NA,NA,CASSAGTPYEQYF,TGTGCCAGTAGTGCTGGGACACCCTACGAGCAGTACTTC